This T cell receptor beta chain was captured by sequencing in a study of early T cells in non-severe SARS-CoV-2 infection. One entry per CDR3 protein, called by TCRdb with MiXCR from the 5' RACE reads. The sample consists of around 77,000 distinct CDR3 sequences, around 9.1% of them appearing once. Whole-study findings and limits: The study's VDJdb matching favored anti-spike CD8 responses and missed private and CD4 specificities.

As to this clonotype: Antigen unknown.

This clonotype was sampled from an adult who was a healthcare worker with PCR-confirmed SARS-CoV-2 infection or an uninfected control (not recorded which). This specimen consisted of whole blood, obtained at baseline.

Here the CDR3 DNA reads TGCGCCAGCAGCTCGACAAAAATACGGGACAGCACTGAAGCTTTCTTT. Translation: CASSSTKIRDSTEAFF. The chain couples TRBV5-1 to TRBJ1-1; 7 nucleotides agree with TRBD1. The CDR3 totals 16 residues. The junction had 12 bases not matched to a gene; V was cut back by 3 bases and J by 4 bases. CDR1 and CDR2 from the germline V gene are SGHRS and YFSETQ.